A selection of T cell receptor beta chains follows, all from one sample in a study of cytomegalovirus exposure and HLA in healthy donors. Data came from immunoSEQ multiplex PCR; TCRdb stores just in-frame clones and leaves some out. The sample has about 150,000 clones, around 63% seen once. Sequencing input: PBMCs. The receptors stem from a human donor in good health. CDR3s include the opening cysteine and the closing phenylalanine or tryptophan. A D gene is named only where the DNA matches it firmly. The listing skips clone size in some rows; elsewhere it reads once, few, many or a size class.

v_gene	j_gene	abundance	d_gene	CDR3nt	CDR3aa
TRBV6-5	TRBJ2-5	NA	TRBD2	TGTGCCAGCAGTTACTCGATCGGGGGGCAAGAGACCCAGTACTTC	CASSYSIGGQETQYF
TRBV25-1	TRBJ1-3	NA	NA	TGTGCCAGCAGTAAGGAACAGGGAGCCGGAAACACCATATATTTT	CASSKEQGAGNTIYF
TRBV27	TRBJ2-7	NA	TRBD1	TGTGCCAGCCGCCGGGACAGGGGTGATTACGAGCAGTACTTC	CASRRDRGDYEQYF
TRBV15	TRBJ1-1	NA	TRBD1	TGTGCCACCAGCAAGTTACAGGGGGCAGGGACTGAAGCTTTCTTT	CATSKLQGAGTEAFF
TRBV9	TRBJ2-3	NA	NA	TGTGCCAGCAGCGGACGAGGGGATGGGGGCTACACAGATACGCAGTATTTT	CASSGRGDGGYTDTQYF
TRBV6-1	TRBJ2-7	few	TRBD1	TGTGCCAGCAGTGGGCTAAACAGGGGGTCCCCCTACGAGCAGTACTTC	CASSGLNRGSPYEQYF
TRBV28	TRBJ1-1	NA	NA	TGTGCCAGCAGTTCCCCATGGAGCAGGACACTCATGAACACTGAAGCTTTCTTT	CASSSPWSRTLMNTEAFF
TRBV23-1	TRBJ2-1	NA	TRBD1	TGCGCCAGCAACACCGGGACAGGCCCCGGGGGAGGAGGCAATGAGCAGTTCTTC	CASNTGTGPGGGGNEQFF
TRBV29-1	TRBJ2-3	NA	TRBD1	TGCAGCTTATGGGACAGGACCACAGATACGCAGTATTTT	CSLWDRTTDTQYF
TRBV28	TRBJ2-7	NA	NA	TGTGCCAGCAGTTTAGGGACTTTCTACGAGCAGTACTTC	CASSLGTFYEQYF
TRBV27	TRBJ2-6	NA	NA	TGTGCCAGCAGTTTCCTCCCGGTGGCTGGGGCCAACGTCCTGACTTTC	CASSFLPVAGANVLTF
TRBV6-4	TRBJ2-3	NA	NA	TGTGCCAGCAGTGAAAGGACTAGCACAGATACGCAGTATTTT	CASSERTSTDTQYF
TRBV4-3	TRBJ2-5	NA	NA	TGCGCCAGCAGCCAAGATGTCAGGCGCCCCTCGGGAGCTGAAGAGACCCAGTACTTC	CASSQDVRRPSGAEETQYF
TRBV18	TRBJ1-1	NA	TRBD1	TGTGCCAGCTCACTGGGACAGGGGACCACTGAAGCTTTCTTT	CASSLGQGTTEAFF
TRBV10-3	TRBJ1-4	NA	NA	TGTGCCACCACCCTCAGGGAGGATGAAAAACTGTTTTTT	CATTLREDEKLFF
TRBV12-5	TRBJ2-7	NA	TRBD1	TGTGCTAGTGGTGCGTCAGGGGGCTACGAGCAGTACTTC	CASGASGGYEQYF
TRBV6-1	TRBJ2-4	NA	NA	TGTGCCAGCAGTGAAGAGGGGACCAAAAACATTCAGTACTTC	CASSEEGTKNIQYF
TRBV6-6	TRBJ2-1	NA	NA	TGTGCCAGCAGTTACCTGGAGGGGTACAATGAGCAGTTCTTC	CASSYLEGYNEQFF
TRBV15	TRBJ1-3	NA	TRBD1	TGTGCCACCAGCAGAGAGGGACAGTCTGGAAACACCATATATTTT	CATSREGQSGNTIYF
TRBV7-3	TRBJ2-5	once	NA	TGTGCCAGCAGCCCAACTTACCAAGAGACCCAGTACTTC	CASSPTYQETQYF
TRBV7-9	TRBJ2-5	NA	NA	TGTGCCAGCAGCTCCGTGTTTGGACAGAGTCAAGAGACCCAGTACTTC	CASSSVFGQSQETQYF
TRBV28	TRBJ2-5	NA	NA	TGTGCCAGCAGACGGGGTCGAGAGACCCAGTACTTC	CASRRGRETQYF
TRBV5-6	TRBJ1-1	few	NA	TGTGCCAGCACCTGGACTTTGGGGGGGGACACTGAAGCTTTCTTT	CASTWTLGGDTEAFF
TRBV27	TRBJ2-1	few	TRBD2	TGTGCCAGCAGTTCTTGGGCGGGAGGGCCTGTGAATGAGCAGTTCTTC	CASSSWAGGPVNEQFF
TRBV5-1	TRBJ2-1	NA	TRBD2	TGCGCCAGCAGGACTAGCGCAAGCTCCTACAATGAGCAGTTCTTC	CASRTSASSYNEQFF
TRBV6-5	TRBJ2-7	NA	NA	TGTGCCAGCAGTTACTCAACCGCCGGGGTACCCTACGAGCAGTACTTC	CASSYSTAGVPYEQYF
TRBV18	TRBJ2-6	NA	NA	TGTGCCAGCTCACCACCTCAAATCCCTGGGGCCAACGTCCTGACTTTC	CASSPPQIPGANVLTF
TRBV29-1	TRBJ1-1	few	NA	TGCAGCGTTGACGAGGGAAGGACTGAAGCTTTCTTT	CSVDEGRTEAFF
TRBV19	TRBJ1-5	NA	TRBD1	TGTGCCAGTAGTACCGGGACAGGGCTCCATCAGCCCCAGCATTTT	CASSTGTGLHQPQHF
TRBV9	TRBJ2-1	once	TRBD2	TGTGCCAGCAGCGACCCCTCTAGCGGGGAGAACAATGAGCAGTTCTTC	CASSDPSSGENNEQFF
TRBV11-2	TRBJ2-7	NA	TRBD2	TGTGCCAGCAGCTTGCCGGGACTAGCGGGAGGGCCGTCCTACGAGCAGTACTTC	CASSLPGLAGGPSYEQYF
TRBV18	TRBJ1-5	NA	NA	TGTGCCAGCTCACCCTATCAGGATAGCAATCAGCCCCAGCATTTT	CASSPYQDSNQPQHF
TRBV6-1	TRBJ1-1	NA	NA	TGTGCCAGCAGTGAACGTTACTCCACTGAAGCTTTCTTT	CASSERYSTEAFF
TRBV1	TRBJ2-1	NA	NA	TGCACCAGCAGCCCCCGGGGATACCGGGACGCCGCCTCGGAGGGGTTCTTC	CTSSPRGYRDAASEGFF
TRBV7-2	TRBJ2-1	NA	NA	TGTGCCAGCAGCTCATCTAGCGTTGCCCGGAATGAGCAGTTCTTC	CASSSSSVARNEQFF
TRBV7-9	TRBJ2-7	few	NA	TGTGCCAGCAGCTTATCCAGCCAGGGCCTCTACGAGCAGTACTTC	CASSLSSQGLYEQYF
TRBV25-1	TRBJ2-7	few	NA	TGTGCCAGCAGGCCACCAAGTAGCTACGAGCAGTACTTC	CASRPPSSYEQYF
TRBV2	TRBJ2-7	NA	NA	TGTGCCAGCAGTGAAGCGCCCGGAAACAAGGAGTACGAGCAGTACTTC	CASSEAPGNKEYEQYF
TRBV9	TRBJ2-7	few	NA	TGTGCCAGCAGCGTAGGAGGGTCTGCCCACGAGCAGTACTTC	CASSVGGSAHEQYF
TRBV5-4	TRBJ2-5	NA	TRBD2	TGTGCCAGCAGCCCGGCGACTAGCGGGCAAGAGACCCAGTACTTC	CASSPATSGQETQYF
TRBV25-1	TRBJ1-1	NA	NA	TGTGCCAGCAGGAGGGATGAAGCTTTCTTT	CASRRDEAFF
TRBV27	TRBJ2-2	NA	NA	TGTGCCAGCAGTCGATACCTAGGGGCCGACACCGGGGAGCTGTTTTTT	CASSRYLGADTGELFF
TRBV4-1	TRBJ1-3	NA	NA	TGCGCCAGCAGCCAAGGATGGGGGGGCTCTCCCGGAAACACCATATATTTT	CASSQGWGGSPGNTIYF
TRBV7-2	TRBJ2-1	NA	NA	TGTGCCAGCAGCCTTACAGTGTACAATGAGCAGTTCTTC	CASSLTVYNEQFF
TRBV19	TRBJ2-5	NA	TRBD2	TGTGCCAGTACGGCGGGAGAAGGGGAGACCCAGTACTTC	CASTAGEGETQYF
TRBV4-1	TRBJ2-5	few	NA	TGCGCCAGCAGCCAAGAAGTCCGGAGGGCCCAAGAGACCCAGTACTTC	CASSQEVRRAQETQYF
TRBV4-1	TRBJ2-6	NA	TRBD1	TGCGCCAGCAGCCAAGAGGCGCAGGGGGTTTACTCTGGGGCCAACGTCCTGACTTTC	CASSQEAQGVYSGANVLTF
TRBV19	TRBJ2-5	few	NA	TGTGCCAGTAGTATGACTAGTTGGGAGACCCAGTACTTC	CASSMTSWETQYF
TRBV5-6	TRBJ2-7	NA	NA	TGTGCCAGCAGCTTGGGGCTAGGGGGCTACGAGCAGTACTTC	CASSLGLGGYEQYF